This T cell receptor (beta chain) was sequenced in a study of CD8 T cells in Susac syndrome (dated by TCRdb to 2018 to 2020). About the investigation overall: The study used repertoire sequencing to test whether antigen drove CD8+ T cell activation and differentiation in Susac syndrome.

At the junction V is shortened by 3 bases and J by 8 bases, with 13 bases in between. The CDR3 numbers 12 residues from cysteine through phenylalanine. Just the 36-base CDR3 DNA is kept, in frame starting at base 1. In the germline V gene (reference sequence), CDR1 corresponds to DFQATT and CDR2 to SNEGSKA. Points on this clonotype: Its antigen is not yet known. No clone much larger than this one lies a single base away; base qualities are absent.

RNA was extracted using the RNeasy kit, and roughly 0.45 to 1 ug of the RNA was reverse transcribed with random hexamers. The immunoSEQ multiplex PCR assay, covering 54 Vbeta and 13 Jbeta segments, was used to amplify TCR beta CDR3 regions. PCR amplification bias was corrected using a synthetic template baseline for primer optimization and computational correction. The paper's data handling went like this. Only productive sequences were kept, with reads annotated to V, D and J genes according to IMGT and analyzed in immunoSEQ Analyzer. To calculate clonality, Shannon entropy was normalized by log2 of the number of productive unique sequences and then subtracted from one. For each patient and control, public and private clones were evaluated within the 100 most prevalent clones. Susac-specific clones were defined as absent from healthy and MS cohorts, over a thousand published viral clones and other ImmuneACCESS disease sequences. Using fastp at Q25 and MiXCR, TCRdb reprocessed the public reads and kept productive beta chains. When rows share a CDR3 protein, they turn into one entry using the most common DNA and genes. TCRdb's processing, not the authors', yielded these V and J calls. The sample table records 200,000 to 250,000 distinct CDR3 sequences; 85% to 95% of these occur just once. 0.082% of the sample goes to the ten largest clones.

Broader findings and caveats from the paper: The TCR sequencing and HLA analysis was acknowledged to have included a relatively small number of individuals.

Peripheral blood CD8+ and CD4+ T cells from healthy donors, Susac syndrome patients and multiple sclerosis patients were profiled by high-throughput TCR beta sequencing. The multiple sclerosis controls were treatment-naive patients whose relapsing-remitting disease, either stable or active, fulfilled the revised McDonald criteria. Bulk CD8+ and CD4+ T cells were purified magnetically by negative isolation, whereas CD8+ TEMRA cells were enriched by FACS. Blood was collected in EDTA tubes and processed within 24 hours, with PBMCs isolated through density gradient centrifugation. PBMCs destined for TCR sequencing were cryopreserved in liquid nitrogen and later thawed in a 37 °C water bath. Purity of sorted or isolated CD4+, CD8+ and CD8+ TEMRA cells was at least 90%.

The sequence came from a human donor with multiple sclerosis. Sequenced input: CD4+ T cells from PBMCs. The chain is encoded by TRBV20-1 joined to TRBJ1-2; tentative D gene TRBD1, with 5 bases matching. The nucleotide sequence is TGCAGTGCTAGGAGAGACAGCAGAGGCTACACCTTC. This gives the protein CSARRDSRGYTF.